The present T cell receptor (beta chain) was sequenced within a study of blood T cell repertoires in COVID-19. Study as a whole: Both acute and convalescent COVID-19 samples were obtained from the United States, Italy and Spain.

V shed 4 bases and J shed 2 bases, with 12 bases lying between them. The V gene's germline CDR1 is MGHRA and CDR2 YSYEKL. The CDR3 has 14 residues. The sample holds many counts of this clone. Produced via immunoSEQ multiplex PCR; TCRdb's table is partial and in-frame only. This sample has 470,000 or so clones, with roughly 85% found just once. The study drew participants aged about 18 to 90 years from fewer than 30 US areas. Sequencing used PBMCs or T cells enriched from blood (not recorded which). The TCR comes from a woman under 30 with acute COVID-19. The chain recombines TRBV4-1 with TRBJ2-7, with D possibly matching TRBD1 (6 bases). CDR3 DNA: TGCGCCAGCAGCCTTCAGACAGGAACCTACGAGCAGTACTTC. Its translation: CASSLQTGTYEQYF.